This TCR beta chain originates from a study of cytomegalovirus exposure and HLA in healthy donors. Turning to this clone: Because the CDR3 is missing its conserved closing phenylalanine or tryptophan, this is likely a read error.

Per the germline V gene, CDR1 is MNHEY and CDR2 is SMNVEV (reference sequence). This CDR3 spans 14 amino acids. Trimming removed 2 bases at V and 0 bases at J, with 6 bases between. The PCR contained 60 Vbeta and 13 Jbeta primers. The method was immunoSEQ multiplex PCR; TCRdb's version includes in-frame clones alone and lacks a portion of them. The sample yields 110,000 to 150,000 clones, about three quarters seen once. This TCR came from a human donor in good health. Input material: PBMCs. This chain connects TRBV27 to TRBJ2-3; D is unclear. The CDR3 here is CASSLLDSTDTQYV. The CDR3, as DNA: TGTGCCAGCAGTTTACTAGACAGCACAGATACGCAGTATGTT.